The present entry profiles one TCR beta chain with its context. By how much of the sample it makes up, this clonotype is medium-sized (0.01 to 0.1%). Its antigen has not been determined. Nothing much larger sits one base from this clone, and base qualities are not available. The CDR3 covers 17 residues, taking in both the cysteine and the phenylalanine. The sequence is cut down to CDR3 DNA, 51 bases in frame from base 1. The germline V gene yields ENHRY for CDR1 and SYGVKD for CDR2. V is pared back by 0 bases and J by 9 bases, with 21 bases lying between the germline termini. The data were taken from a study of spatial heterogeneity in lung cancer (dated by TCRdb to 2018 to 2020). Concerning the study at large: Beta-chain transcripts were consistently detected in greater numbers than alpha-chain transcripts, which likely reflected higher beta-chain transcript abundance. In the raw uncorrected reads, each unique combination of TCR and UMI appeared on average more than ten times. In non-small cell lung cancer, the study quantitatively compared TCR alpha and beta repertoires across several tumor regions, matched nontumor lung, and blood. At surgery, both alpha and beta chains were TCR-sequenced in 220 tumor regions, fewer than 65 matched nontumor lung samples and some 58 PBMC samples. The study linked features of the TCR repertoire to counts of nonsynonymous mutations, which were determined by whole-exome sequencing of tumor tissue. Overall study outcomes, separate from this receptor: Ubiquitous expanded tumor TCRs showed up in blood more often at tumor resection than at routine follow-up. Confirming at a functional level the hypothesis that regional TCRs recognize regional mutations was considered to require additional single-cell paired TCR alpha and beta sequencing.

Libraries were constructed by 5' RACE. Sequencer: NextSeq 500. To allow correction of PCR and sequencing errors, the TCR library protocol tagged every TCR cDNA molecule with a unique molecular identifier. In the authors' own workflow: Decombinator tools were used for TCR identification, UMI-based error correction and CDR3 extraction. Expanded TCRs were defined as those above a frequency of 2 per 1,000, corresponding to the top 1% of the tumor frequency distribution. Renyi diversity was computed with the R vegan package after each repertoire had been subsampled 100 times to 5,000 TCRs. CDR3 similarity networks were constructed using string-kernel similarity of amino acid triplets, with links drawn between CDR3s whose pairwise similarity was above 0.82. TCRdb itself trimmed the public reads at Q25 with fastp, ran MiXCR and retained productive beta chains. Duplicate CDR3 protein sequences are folded into a single record with the most common DNA and genes. The V and J calls, along with clone size, are taken from TCRdb and not from the paper's own processing. The sample table holds roughly 16,000 distinct CDR3 sequences, of which about 20% were seen once. The ten largest clonotypes hold around a fifth of the sample.

In the paper's terms, the time point label means: sample taken at primary tumor resection. Without any cell sorting, TCR sequencing was performed on whole RNA extracted either from tumor and nontumor lung tissue or from cryopreserved PBMC samples. Samples were obtained from roughly 72 patients with early-stage, untreated non-small cell lung cancer from the lung TRACERx cohort. Only patients with enough RNA available from two or more tumor regions were chosen for TCR sequencing. Sample: PBMCs, taken at surgery. The sequence was collected from a female donor with early-stage non-small cell lung cancer. The receptor chain draws on TRBV10-3 and TRBJ1-3; tentative D gene TRBD1, with 6 bases matching. The sequenced DNA is TGTGCCATCAGTGAGTCACCGGGAGCAGGGGCAGGCGGCACCATATATTTT. Its product reads: CAISESPGAGAGGTIYF.